This T cell receptor (beta chain) emerged from a study of blood T cell repertoires in COVID-19. Whole-study context: Some COVID-19 samples were acute and others convalescent; all came from the United States, Italy and Spain. PBMCs, B-cell-depleted T cells, or T cells were the source of the cDNA or gDNA that made up the material.

In the authors' workflow: Nucleated cell number was recorded as an estimate derived from reference gene primer amplification. Produced via immunoSEQ multiplex PCR; TCRdb's table is partial and in-frame only. V, J and clone size were drawn from that table, and D and trimming were deduced from the DNA. The repertoire has some 99,000 clones, around 89% of them found once; the top ten carry around 1.1%. The CDR3 length is 11 residues. Germline-derived CDR1 and CDR2 are DFQATT and SNEGSKA (reference sequence). Trimming took 8 bases from V and 6 from J; bases not matched to a gene: 4. The sequenced sample was peripheral blood. This chain joins TRBV20-1 and TRBJ2-7, with 10 bases that match TRBD1. The TCR originated in a human donor in a cohort sampled during active COVID-19. The chain's CDR3 is CSSGQGGEQYF. The CDR3 DNA reads as TGCAGTTCCGGACAGGGGGGCGAGCAGTACTTC.